The T cell receptor (beta chain) under discussion was sequenced for a study of technical replicates of blood from a few donors. Measured with immunoSEQ multiplex PCR; TCRdb has only the in-frame clones, and not every one. The sample contains some 87,000 clones, around 90% of which appear only once. The clonotype comes from a human donor in good health. Sequenced: T cells isolated from PBMCs.

CDR3 in amino acids: CASSQRTGFEQYF. CDR3 coding DNA: TGTGCCAGCAGCCAACGAACAGGGTTCGAGCAGTACTTC. The J gene is TRBJ2-7, the V gene TRBV7-3; D possibly corresponds to TRBD1 (6 bases). The V gene lost 5 bases and the J gene lost 6 bases, with 14 bases spanning the gap. From germline, CDR1 is SGHTA and CDR2 FQGTGA. The CDR3 is 13 amino acids.